This T cell receptor beta chain stems from a study of regulatory T cells in long-lasting Graves disease. There are many counts of this clonotype. To make TCR beta libraries, researchers used iRepertoire HTBI primers and Arm-PCR of CDR3 regions. A single record per CDR3 protein comes from TCRdb applying MiXCR to the multiplex PCR reads. Here the sample spans roughly 610,000 distinct CDR3 sequences, 15% to 20% being singletons. Time point here: newly diagnosed GD, antithyroid drugs for less than 3 months. PBMCs were the source of the RNA used for TCR sequencing. Staff took around 8.6 milliliters of peripheral blood and put it into EDTA tubes. V lost 0 bases to trimming and J lost 9 bases, with 11 bases between them. CDR3 size: 13 residues. Germline V gene lookup returns CDR1 SGHRS and CDR2 YFSETQ. These data also featured in a second study, about T cells in Graves' hyperthyroidism and ophthalmopathy. That work adds: HTBI primers were employed in a first-round RT-PCR of the TCR CDR3.

V usage is TRBV5-1 and J usage is TRBJ2-3; D call uncertain. The sequence was collected from a woman aged 30 to 39 with Graves disease. The specimen was peripheral blood mononuclear cells (PBMCs), collected at new diagnosis, from a patient treated with antithyroid drugs. CDR3: CASSLGTAETQYF. CDR3 nucleotide sequence: TGCGCCAGCAGCTTGGGGACGGCGGAGACGCAGTATTTT.